This passage covers 10 T cell receptor beta chains from one sample sequenced in a study of patients and donors after allogeneic stem cell transplantation. TCRdb re-called the RT-PCR reads with MiXCR, one entry per CDR3 protein. The data hold hundreds of thousands of distinct CDR3 sequences, with around 15% observed a single time. The source material was blood, either unsorted or a sorted T cell fraction (not recorded which). The receptors come from a human donor who was either an allogeneic HSCT recipient or a stem cell or donor lymphocyte infusion donor (not recorded which). It is not recorded whose cells these are; they may come from a transplant donor.

This clonotype occurred a few times. V gene TRBV3-1 combines with J gene TRBJ2-3, with 9 positions matching TRBD1. After removal of 2 bases from V and 3 bases from J, the junction contained 3 bases not matched to a gene. Germline CDR1 LGHDT, CDR2 YNNKEL (reference sequence). The CDR3 is 15 amino acids. CDR3 region: CASSQPGQGTDTQYF. CDR3 DNA sequence: TGTGCCAGCAGCCAACCGGGACAGGGTACAGATACGCAGTATTTT.

The sample holds a few counts of this clonotype. The gene calls are TRBV5-1 and TRBJ1-4; 7 bases line up with TRBD1. V was clipped by 4 bases and J by 1 base; unmatched bases: 7. In germline, CDR1 is SGHRS, CDR2 YFSETQ. The CDR3 runs to 16 residues. The CDR3 sequence: CASSPDRMGTNEKLFF. In nucleotides, the CDR3 is TGCGCCAGCAGCCCGGACAGGATGGGAACTAATGAAAAACTGTTTTTT.

This clonotype was counted at least ten times. The rearrangement uses TRBV12-3 or TRBV12-4 and TRBJ2-1; D is unclear. The CDR3 contains 14 residues. Trimming cost V 3 bases and J 9 bases, with 15 bases left between them. Written as DNA, the CDR3 is TGTGCCAGCAGTTTTACGGGCTTTCCTTCTGAGCAGTTCTTC. This encodes CASSFTGFPSEQFF.

This clonotype occurred a few times. The chain is built from TRBV20-1 and TRBJ1-5; the D gene is possibly TRBD1 (6 bases). Trimming left V 0 bases short and J 5 bases short, with 26 bases between. This CDR3 spans 19 amino acids. Germline V CDR1 and CDR2: DFQATT, SNEGSKA (reference sequence). The CDR3 is CSARDRGTAGRSTHQPQHF. The CDR3 nucleotides are TGCAGTGCTAGAGATAGGGGGACCGCGGGGAGATCGACCCATCAGCCCCAGCATTTT.

This chain connects TRBV6-2 or TRBV6-3 to TRBJ2-1; D is possibly TRBD1 or TRBD2 (5 bases each). The CDR3 sequence is 16 residues long. Trimming pared 2 bases from V and 0 bases from J, leaving 11 bases between. Germline V lookup: CDR1 MNHEY, CDR2 SVGEGT. CDR3 coding DNA: TGTGCCAGCAGTTACCTAGGGACCCTCTCCTACAATGAGCAGTTCTTC. As protein: CASSYLGTLSYNEQFF.

This clonotype has ten or more counts. This chain links TRBV12-3 or TRBV12-4 with TRBJ2-3; 8 bases are a match to TRBD1. The CDR3 is 14 amino acids. The J segment lost 6 bases and the V segment lost 6 bases, leaving 8 bases of the junction unmatched. CDR3 coding DNA: TGTGCCAGCAGCCGTAGACAGGGGACGGATACGCAGTATTTT. Protein: CASSRRQGTDTQYF.

A few counts support this clonotype. CDR3 loop: CASSLRRGSNQPQHF. CDR3 nucleotide sequence: TGTGCCAGCAGCTTACGCAGGGGAAGCAATCAGCCCCAGCATTTT. The genes are TRBV7-2 and TRBJ1-5, with TRBD1 as a possible D gene (6 bases). The CDR3 is 15 amino acids. Trimming removed 2 bases at V and 1 base at J, with 9 bases between. CDR1 is SGHTA, CDR2 FQGNSA, per germline.

This clonotype showed up just once. The gene calls are TRBV11-3 and TRBJ2-5; D not certain. The CDR3 length is 13 residues. Trimming stripped 3 bases from V and 1 base from J, with 6 bases between. CDR1 is SGHNT, CDR2 YENEEA, per germline. CDR3 residues: CASSLYGQETQYF. CDR3 bases: TGTGCCAGCAGCTTGTACGGCCAAGAGACCCAGTACTTC. Using reference TRBV11-3 and TRBJ2-5 for the parts outside the CDR3, the full variable domain is EAGVVQSPRYKIIEKKQPVAFWCNPISGHNTLYWYLQNLGQGPELLIRYENEEAVDDSQLPKDRFSAERLKGVDSTLKIQPAELGDSAVYLCASSLYGQETQYFGPGTRLLVL.

This clonotype was counted a few times. V usage is TRBV19 and J usage is TRBJ2-3, with 8 bases aligning to TRBD2. In germline, CDR1 is LNHDA, CDR2 SQIVND (reference sequence). Trimming removed 4 bases from V and 1 base from J; junction bases left unmatched: 4. CDR3 size: 15 residues. CDR3 nucleotide sequence: TGTGCCAGTAGTACCGGGACTAGTCGCACAGATACGCAGTATTTT. Translation gives CASSTGTSRTDTQYF.

The chain employs TRBV9 and TRBJ2-5; weak D call: TRBD1 (6 bases). Germline V gene lookup returns CDR1 SGDLS and CDR2 YYNGEE. This CDR3 is 14 amino acids long. Trimming shortened V by 0 bases and J by 4 bases, and 10 bases separated the two germline ends. The CDR3 reads CASSVGQGLETQYF. The CDR3 coding sequence is TGTGCCAGCAGCGTAGGCCAGGGGCTAGAGACCCAGTACTTC. The whole variable domain, filled in from reference TRBV9 and TRBJ2-5, reads DSGVTQTPKHLITATGQRVTLRCSPRSGDLSVYWYQQSLDQGLQFLIQYYNGEERAKGNILERFSAQQFPDLHSELNLSSLELGDSALYFCASSVGQGLETQYFGPGTRLLVL.